This T cell receptor beta chain is from a study of blood T cell repertoires in COVID-19. Sequencing was performed with immunoSEQ multiplex PCR; in TCRdb, only in-frame clones are kept and a portion is missing. This sample has around 220,000 clones, with less than 90% found just once. This clone was counted only a few times. Germline CDR1 reads MRHNA; CDR2 reads SNTAGT. The length of the CDR3 is 16 residues. The ends lost 4 bases at V and 9 bases at J; junction bases unmatched: 13. The chain recombines TRBV6-4 with TRBJ2-1, with TRBD2 identical over 9 bases. The receptor was isolated from a man aged 25 to 40 with active or convalescent COVID-19. Sequences were obtained from peripheral blood. The CDR3 nucleotides are TGTGCCAGCAGTGTTAACGAGCGGGGGGCCAGGGGTGAGCAGTTCTTC. This gives the protein CASSVNERGARGEQFF.